A single T cell receptor beta chain is shown here with its context. The V and J ends lost 2 bases and 7 bases, in that order; junction bases with no gene match: 5. Germline loops: CDR1 MNHEY, CDR2 SVGAGI. CDR3 size: 14 residues. The data are from a study of blood T cell repertoires in COVID-19. Clinical history reported by participants formed the basis on which cohorts were assigned. Per the original methods: Reference gene primers were amplified, and this amplification served to estimate nucleated cell counts. Repertoires were generated with immunoSEQ multiplex PCR, while TCRdb's copy carries only in-frame clones and drops some. V and J calls and clone size come straight from that table; D and trimming were deduced from the DNA. The sample consists of around 310,000 clones, roughly nine tenths of them appearing once.

The sequence came from a woman younger than 45 who had recovered from COVID-19. The sequencing input was PBMCs or T cells enriched from blood (not recorded which). The rearrangement joins TRBV6-5 to TRBJ2-1, with TRBD1 matching over 7 bases. The CDR3 DNA sequence: TGTGCCAGCAGTTACCGACAGGGTTTAAATGAGCAGTTCTTC. Protein product: CASSYRQGLNEQFF.